These 12 T cell receptor beta chains were all obtained from the same sample, sequenced in a study of ipilimumab plus nivolumab after autologous stem cell transplantation. Clones were sequenced by immunoSEQ multiplex PCR, and TCRdb holds only the in-frame ones, with some missing. The sample lists tens of thousands of clones, approximately 83% seen once, with roughly 2.2% in the top ten. The source was PBMCs, collected in a trial of ipilimumab plus nivolumab as post-transplant consolidation. These receptors were collected from a male donor with diffuse large B-cell lymphoma.

The chain is built from TRBV14 and TRBJ2-7, with D possibly TRBD2 on 7 matching bases. Germline CDR1 is SGHDN and CDR2 is FVKESK. Trimming cost V 1 base and J 7 bases, with 14 bases left between them. CDR3 length equals 14 residues. The CDR3 reads CASSQARGAREQYF. Written as DNA, the CDR3 is TGTGCCAGCAGCCAAGCCCGGGGGGCGCGAGAGCAGTACTTC.

Details on this clone: This same CDR3 is encoded by further DNA sequences in the sample. The rearrangement joins TRBV15 to TRBJ2-7, with D unclear. From germline, CDR1 is LNHNV and CDR2 YYDKDF (reference sequence). CDR3 size: 13 residues. V was shortened by 0 bases and J by 2 bases, with 5 bases between the two germline ends. CDR3 amino acids: CATSRDLAYEQYF. The CDR3 nucleotides read TGTGCCACCAGCAGAGATCTGGCCTACGAGCAGTACTTC.

This chain connects TRBV4-1 to TRBJ2-2, with 12 bases aligning to TRBD2. The CDR3 length is 16 residues. J was trimmed by 5 bases and V by 4 bases; bases with no gene match: 5. From germline, CDR1 is MGHRA and CDR2 YSYEKL. The CDR3 bases are TGCGCCAGCAGCCCGAGAGGACTAGCGGGAACCGGGGAGCTGTTTTTT. Residues: CASSPRGLAGTGELFF.

The chain has TRBV2 and TRBJ1-1; D uncertain. The CDR3 covers 13 residues. The V end lost 6 bases, the J end lost 4 bases, and 12 bases lay between the germline ends. Per germline, CDR1 SNHLY and CDR2 FYNNEI. The CDR3 spells CASSSVEGTEAFF. In DNA, the CDR3 is TGTGCCAGCAGCAGCGTAGAGGGCACTGAAGCTTTCTTT.

This clone appeared a few times. The J gene is TRBJ1-2, the V gene TRBV19; TRBD1 aligns across 10 bases. Germline CDR1 is LNHDA and CDR2 is SQIVND (reference sequence). This CDR3 region has 16 residues. With 7 bases clipped from V and 4 bases from J, the junction kept 12 bases outside the gene matches. CDR3 DNA sequence: TGTGCCAGTACGGACGCCCTGACAGGGGGCGCCTATGGCTACACCTTC. This translates into CASTDALTGGAYGYTF.

V and J are TRBV5-5 and TRBJ1-6; D is undetermined. Between the trimmed V and J ends, which lost 4 bases and 8 bases, there was a span of 13 bases. This CDR3 comprises 14 residues. Germline CDR1 SGHKS, CDR2 YYEKEE (reference sequence). For the CDR3, the DNA is TGTGCCAGCAGCCACTTTGCCGGGGATTCACCCCTCCACTTT. Amino acid sequence: CASSHFAGDSPLHF. The complete variable domain, with remaining parts taken from reference TRBV5-5 and TRBJ1-6, reads DAGVTQSPTHLIKTRGQQVTLRCSPISGHKSVSWYQQVLGQGPQFIFQYYEKEERGRGNFPDRFSARQFPNYSSELNVNALLLGDSALYLCASSHFAGDSPLHFGNGTRLTVT.

This chain links TRBV11-1 with TRBJ1-1; D is ambiguous. This CDR3 has 13 residues. Deletions cut 3 bases from V and 0 bases from J, with 5 bases between. CDR1 and CDR2 from the germline V gene are SGHAT and FQDESV (reference sequence). The CDR3 sequence is CASSFEMNTEAFF. The DNA of the CDR3 is TGTGCCAGCAGCTTTGAGATGAACACTGAAGCTTTCTTT. Full variable domain (rest looked up from reference TRBV11-1 and TRBJ1-1): EAEVAQSPRYKITEKSQAVAFWCDPISGHATLYWYRQILGQGPELLVQFQDESVVDDSQLPKDRFSAERLKGVDSTLKIQPAELGDSAMYLCASSFEMNTEAFFGQGTRLTVV.

The chain employs TRBV11-2 and TRBJ2-1; 8 bases map to TRBD2. J gave up 9 bases and V 5 bases, and 6 bases lay outside the gene matches. Germline CDR1 and CDR2: SGHAT and FQNNGV. This CDR3 region has 13 residues. The CDR3 DNA is TGTGCCAGCAGCGGACGCGGGGGGTTTGAGCAGTTCTTC. Its translation: CASSGRGGFEQFF.

The chain has TRBV5-1 and TRBJ2-1; 7 bases map to TRBD1. This CDR3 region has 16 residues. Per germline, CDR1 SGHRS and CDR2 YFSETQ. J lost 7 bases, V lost 1 base, and 11 bases had no gene match. DNA for the CDR3: TGCGCCAGCAGCTTGTTTTCGGGACAGCCTTGGAATGAGCAGTTCTTC. Encoded protein: CASSLFSGQPWNEQFF.

This chain uses TRBV5-1 with TRBJ2-7; TRBD1 matches at 8 bases. Losses at the gene ends were 7 bases for V and 1 base for J; bases not matched to a gene: 7. This CDR3 has 14 residues. Per germline, CDR1 SGHRS and CDR2 YFSETQ. The chain's CDR3 is CASGSGQGSYEQYF. The CDR3 region has the DNA TGCGCCAGCGGATCTGGACAGGGATCCTACGAGCAGTACTTC.

The V and J genes are TRBV5-5 and TRBJ2-1, with D perhaps assigned TRBD1 or TRBD2 (6 bases each). The germline V gene has CDR1 SGHKS and CDR2 YYEKEE (reference sequence). V lost 4 bases and J lost 5, with 16 bases in between. The CDR3 is 15 residues long. CDR3 in amino acids: CASSPRPRGDNEQFF. The CDR3 DNA reads as TGTGCCAGCAGCCCTCGACCAAGGGGGGACAATGAGCAGTTCTTC.

This chain uses TRBV2 with TRBJ2-3; D not certain. The CDR3 has 12 amino acids. Germline V CDR1 and CDR2: SNHLY, FYNNEI. Trimming shortened V by 5 bases and J by 0 bases, and 3 bases separated the two germline ends. The CDR3 loop reads CASSPSTDTQYF. CDR3 nucleotides: TGTGCCAGCAGTCCGAGCACAGATACGCAGTATTTT.